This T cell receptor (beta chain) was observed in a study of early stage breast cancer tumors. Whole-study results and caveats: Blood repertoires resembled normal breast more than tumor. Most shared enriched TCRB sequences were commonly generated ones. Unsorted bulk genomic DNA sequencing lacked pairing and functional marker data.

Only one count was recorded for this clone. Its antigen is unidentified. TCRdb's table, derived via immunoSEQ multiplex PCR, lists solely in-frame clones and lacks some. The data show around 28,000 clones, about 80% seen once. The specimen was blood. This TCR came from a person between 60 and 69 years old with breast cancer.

The CDR3 loop reads CASSSTWTGQYGYTF. As DNA, the CDR3 is TGTGCCAGCAGCTCGACTTGGACAGGACAATATGGCTACACCTTC. V is TRBV7-6 and J is TRBJ1-2; TRBD1 matches at 7 bases. Germline trimming cut 4 bases from V and 5 bases from J; bases unmatched to any gene: 10. Germline CDR1 is SGHVS and CDR2 is FNYEAQ. This CDR3 is built from 15 residues.